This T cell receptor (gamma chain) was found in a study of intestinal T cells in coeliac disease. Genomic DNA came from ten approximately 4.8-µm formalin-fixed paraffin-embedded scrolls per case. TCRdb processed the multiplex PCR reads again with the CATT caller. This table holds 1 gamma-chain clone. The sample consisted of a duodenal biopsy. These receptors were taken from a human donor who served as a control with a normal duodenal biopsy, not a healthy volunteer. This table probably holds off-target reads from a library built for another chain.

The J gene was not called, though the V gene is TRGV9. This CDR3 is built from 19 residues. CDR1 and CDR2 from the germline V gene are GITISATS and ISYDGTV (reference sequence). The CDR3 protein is CACDTLPTGGYKGTDILHF. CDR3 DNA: TGTGCCTGTGACACCCTTCCTACTGGGGGATACAAGGGTACCGATATCCTCCACTTT.